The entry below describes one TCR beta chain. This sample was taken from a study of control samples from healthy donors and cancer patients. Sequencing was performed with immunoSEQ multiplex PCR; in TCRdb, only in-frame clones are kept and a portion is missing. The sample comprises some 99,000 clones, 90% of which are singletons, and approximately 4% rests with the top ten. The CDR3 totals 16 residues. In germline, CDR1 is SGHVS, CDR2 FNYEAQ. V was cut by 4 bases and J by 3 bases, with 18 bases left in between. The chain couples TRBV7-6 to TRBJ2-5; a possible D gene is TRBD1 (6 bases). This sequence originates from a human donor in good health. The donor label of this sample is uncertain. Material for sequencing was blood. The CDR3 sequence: CASSYESGTQEETQYF. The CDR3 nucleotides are TGTGCCAGCAGCTACGAAAGTGGGACACAAGAAGAGACCCAGTACTTC.